The 27 T cell receptor beta chains below come from one sample, sequenced in a study of OX40 agonist ivuxolimab in advanced cancers. The table came from immunoSEQ multiplex PCR; TCRdb's copy has only in-frame clones and leaves some out. The profile shows 50,000 to 75,000 clones, around 90% of them singletons. This specimen consisted of CD4+ or CD8+ T cells sorted from blood, obtained in a trial of the OX40 agonist ivuxolimab. These receptors were collected from an adult with an advanced solid tumor such as melanoma, head and neck, liver or kidney cancer.

The rearrangement joins TRBV28 to TRBJ2-7; 9 bases agree with TRBD2. The length of the CDR3 is 14 residues. Losses at the gene ends were 5 bases for V and 4 bases for J; bases not matched to a gene: 6. Germline lookup yields CDR1 MDHEN and CDR2 SYDVKM. The CDR3 loop is CASSLAGKSYEQYF. DNA for the CDR3: TGTGCCAGCAGTCTAGCGGGAAAGAGTTACGAGCAGTACTTC.

The rearrangement uses TRBV7-2 and TRBJ2-3, with a weak D call TRBD2 (6 bases). V was clipped by 0 bases and J by 3 bases, with 10 bases between them. Per the germline V gene, CDR1 is SGHTA and CDR2 is FQGNSA. The CDR3 has 15 residues. The CDR3, as DNA: TGTGCCAGCAGCTTAGCTAGCGGAAGAACAGATACGCAGTATTTT. Amino acids: CASSLASGRTDTQYF. The whole variable domain, remainder taken from reference TRBV7-2 and TRBJ2-3, is GAGVSQSPSNKVTEKGKDVELRCDPISGHTALYWYRQSLGQGLEFLIYFQGNSAPDKSGLPSDRFSAERTGGSVSTLTIQRTQQEDSAVYLCASSLASGRTDTQYFGPGTRLTVL.

J is TRBJ2-7 and V is TRBV25-1; no reliable D call. The CDR3 length is 11 residues. Trimming took 4 bases from V and 6 from J, leaving 7 bases between them. Germline V gene lookup returns CDR1 MGHDK and CDR2 SYGVNS. The CDR3 nucleotides are TGTGCCAGCAGTGGCTTCACCGAGCAGTACTTC. Its translation is CASSGFTEQYF.

The V gene is TRBV11-2, the J gene TRBJ2-2; D may be TRBD1 (5 bases). The V gene's germline CDR1 is SGHAT and CDR2 FQNNGV. The length of the CDR3 is 14 residues. V lost 5 bases and J lost 7, with 14 bases in between. This chain's CDR3 is CASSKIRVNGELFF. DNA of the CDR3: TGTGCCAGCAGCAAAATCAGGGTGAACGGGGAGCTGTTTTTT.

The chain is built from TRBV9 and TRBJ2-1; TRBD2 matches at 9 bases. This CDR3 contains 16 residues. Germline-derived CDR1 and CDR2 are SGDLS and YYNGEE. Trimming at V came to 3 bases and at J to 3 bases, leaving 7 bases not matched to a gene. Here the CDR3 reads CASSDRSGSFYNEQFF. The CDR3 nucleotides are TGTGCCAGCAGCGACCGTAGCGGGAGCTTCTACAATGAGCAGTTCTTC.

The chain joins TRBV6-5 to TRBJ2-7; D ambiguous. CDR1 and CDR2 from the germline V gene are MNHEY and SVGAGI. V was shortened by 0 bases and J by 7 bases, with 19 bases between the two germline ends. The CDR3 loop spans 16 amino acids. CDR3 coding DNA: TGTGCCAGCAGTTACTCGGACCCTGGACCCTACGTGGAGCAGTACTTC. Translated, it gives CASSYSDPGPYVEQYF.

This chain uses TRBV6-6 with TRBJ2-5, with 10 bases identical to TRBD1. Per the germline V gene, CDR1 is MNHNY and CDR2 is SVGAGI (reference sequence). The CDR3 totals 15 residues. Trimming removed 5 bases from V and 5 bases from J; junction bases left unmatched: 8. DNA for the CDR3: TGTGCCAGCAGTCGGGACAGGGGAGACACGGAGACCCAGTACTTC. Amino acids: CASSRDRGDTETQYF.

This clone was recorded a few times. The chain combines TRBV28 with TRBJ1-5; TRBD1 aligns across 10 bases. Germline V gives CDR1 MDHEN, CDR2 SYDVKM. The CDR3 is 15 amino acids. V dropped 5 bases and J dropped 2; count of bases not matched to a gene: 3. The CDR3 nucleotides are TGTGCCAGCAGTCGACAGGGGGCAGGCAATCAGCCCCAGCATTTT. Amino acids: CASSRQGAGNQPQHF. The full variable domain, with the rest looked up from reference TRBV28 and TRBJ1-5, is DVKVTQSSRYLVKRTGEKVFLECVQDMDHENMFWYRQDPGLGLRLIYFSYDVKMKEKGDIPEGYSVSREKKERFSLILESASTNQTSMYLCASSRQGAGNQPQHFGDGTRLSIL.

The chain recombines TRBV5-1 with TRBJ2-1; possible D gene TRBD1, 5 bases. The V end was cut by 3 bases, the J end by 6 bases, with 7 bases between. Germline CDR1 and CDR2: SGHRS and YFSETQ. The CDR3 extends over 12 amino acids. CDR3 in amino acids: CASSYDSNEQFF. CDR3 DNA: TGCGCCAGCAGCTACGACAGCAATGAGCAGTTCTTC.

This clone was detected once. The chain links TRBV4-1 to TRBJ2-7; D is unclear. Germline V CDR1 and CDR2: MGHRA, YSYEKL. Trimming removed 4 bases from V and 4 bases from J, with 11 bases in between. The CDR3 totals 13 residues. The CDR3 loop reads CASSPPDLYEQYF. The CDR3 DNA sequence: TGCGCCAGCAGCCCACCCGACCTATACGAGCAGTACTTC.

The J gene is TRBJ2-5, the V gene TRBV25-1, with 7 nucleotides matching TRBD1. Germline CDR1 and CDR2: MGHDK and SYGVNS. The J segment lost 2 bases and the V segment lost 6 bases, leaving 3 bases of the junction unmatched. This CDR3 is built from 13 residues. CDR3 nucleotide sequence: TGTGCCAGCAGGGTGACAGGGCAAGAGACCCAGTACTTC. Amino acids: CASRVTGQETQYF.

The chain recombines TRBV28 with TRBJ2-2; TRBD1 aligns across 11 bases. Unmatched junction bases numbered 7, after V lost 5 bases and J lost 5 bases. CDR1 and CDR2 (germline): MDHEN, SYDVKM. This CDR3 has 16 residues. The CDR3 loop is CASSGTGTGGTGELFF. In DNA, the CDR3 is TGTGCCAGCAGTGGGACCGGGACAGGGGGGACCGGGGAGCTGTTTTTT.

About this clone: One junction end does not reproduce the germline sequence, and a read error may be involved. The chain links TRBV5-6 to TRBJ1-2; possibly TRBD1 for D (6 bases). The CDR3 sequence is 11 residues long. Germline CDR1 is SGHDT and CDR2 is YYEEEE. The CDR3 sequence is CASSQNRVLIF. The DNA for the CDR3 is TGTGCCAGCAGCCAGAACAGGGTTTTGATCTTC.

The gene calls are TRBV7-6 and TRBJ2-3, with TRBD2 as a possible D gene (6 bases). Germline CDR1 SGHVS, CDR2 FNYEAQ. The CDR3 extends over 16 amino acids. Trimming took 2 bases from V and 0 from J, leaving 12 bases between them. The CDR3 DNA reads TGTGCCAGCAGCTTACGTGGCGGGGTCAGCACAGATACGCAGTATTTT. Translation: CASSLRGGVSTDTQYF.

This clone was counted only a few times. V usage is TRBV4-1 and J usage is TRBJ1-1; D is unclear. Germline loops: CDR1 MGHRA, CDR2 YSYEKL. The V end lost 3 bases, the J end lost 1 base, and 9 bases lay between the germline ends. The CDR3 sequence is 14 residues long. The CDR3 bases are TGCGCCAGCAGCCAGGGTCAGAAGAACACTGAAGCTTTCTTT. It specifies CASSQGQKNTEAFF.

The rearrangement links TRBV6-6 to TRBJ1-5; D is undetermined. Trimming removed 2 bases from V and 2 bases from J, with 13 bases in between. Germline CDR1 reads MNHNY; CDR2 reads SVGAGI (reference sequence). This CDR3 contains 16 residues. CDR3 residues: CASSYPISGGNQPQHF. DNA for the CDR3: TGTGCCAGCAGTTACCCAATCTCTGGGGGCAATCAGCCCCAGCATTTT.

The gene calls are TRBV9 and TRBJ1-4; D ambiguous. This CDR3 is built from 14 residues. The V gene lost 3 bases and the J gene lost 0 bases, with 6 bases spanning the gap. Germline CDR1 is SGDLS and CDR2 is YYNGEE. CDR3 DNA: TGTGCCAGCAGCGAGGATGCAACTAATGAAAAACTGTTTTTT. Its protein is CASSEDATNEKLFF.

The chain joins TRBV11-2 to TRBJ2-7; 9 nucleotides line up with TRBD2. The CDR3 is 17 amino acids. Germline CDR1 and CDR2: SGHAT and FQNNGV. Trimming took 1 base from V and 2 from J; bases not matched to a gene: 9. The CDR3, as DNA: TGTGCCAGCAGCTTAGCCCTGGGGTTAGCGGGGGCCTACGAGCAGTACTTC. This translates into CASSLALGLAGAYEQYF. The full variable domain, with the rest looked up from reference TRBV11-2 and TRBJ2-7, is EAGVAQSPRYKIIEKRQSVAFWCNPISGHATLYWYQQILGQGPKLLIQFQNNGVVDDSQLPKDRFSAERLKGVDSTLKIQPAKLEDSAVYLCASSLALGLAGAYEQYFGPGTRLTVT.

CDR3 sequence reads: CASSMGNIQYF. The DNA for the CDR3 is TGTGCCAGTAGTATGGGAAACATTCAGTACTTC. V usage is TRBV19 and J usage is TRBJ2-4, with no clear D. CDR3 length: 11 residues. V dropped 3 bases and J dropped 6 bases, with 3 bases sitting between them. CDR1 and CDR2 (germline): LNHDA, SQIVND (reference sequence).

The genes are TRBV6-6 and TRBJ2-1; 13 bases match TRBD2. Germline assignment: CDR1 MNHNY and CDR2 SVGAGI (reference sequence). V lost 10 bases to trimming and J lost 8 bases; unmatched junction nucleotides: 8. The CDR3 totals 14 residues. The CDR3 here is CATETSGRSYEQFF. CDR3 nucleotide sequence: TGTGCCACCGAGACTAGCGGGAGGAGCTATGAGCAGTTCTTC.

V is TRBV7-2 and J is TRBJ1-2, with 7 bases aligning to TRBD1. Losses at the gene ends were 6 bases for V and 7 bases for J; bases not matched to a gene: 8. CDR1 is SGHTA, CDR2 FQGNSA, per germline. The CDR3 has 13 amino acids. The CDR3 sequence is CASSRTGAGGYTF. The CDR3 nucleotides are TGTGCCAGCAGTCGCACAGGGGCAGGTGGCTACACCTTC.

This chain links TRBV5-4 with TRBJ2-1; TRBD2 aligns across 11 bases. Germline CDR1 reads SGHNT; CDR2 reads YYREEE (reference sequence). Trimming cost V 3 bases and J 7 bases; bases outside gene matches: 9. CDR3 length: 16 residues. CDR3 protein: CASSSRTSGPYNEQFF. The CDR3 coding sequence is TGTGCCAGCAGCTCGCGGACTAGCGGGCCTTATAATGAGCAGTTCTTC. The full variable domain, in which reference TRBV5-4 and TRBJ2-1 provide the parts outside the CDR3, is ETGVTQSPTHLIKTRGQQVTLRCSSQSGHNTVSWYQQALGQGPQFIFQYYREEENGRGNFPPRFSGLQFPNYSSELNVNALELDDSALYLCASSSRTSGPYNEQFFGPGTRLTVL.

V gene TRBV15 combines with J gene TRBJ2-2; the D is unclear. The V gene's germline CDR1 is LNHNV and CDR2 YYDKDF (reference sequence). The V and J ends lost 0 bases and 6 bases respectively, with 8 bases between them. CDR3 size: 14 residues. CDR3 DNA sequence: TGTGCCACCAGCAGAGATCTGGCAGCCGGGGAGCTGTTTTTT. It yields the protein CATSRDLAAGELFF.

The gene calls are TRBV9 and TRBJ1-2; weak D call: TRBD1 (6 bases). V lost 0 bases to trimming and J lost 0 bases, with 15 bases between them. The CDR3 has 17 amino acids. Germline assignment: CDR1 SGDLS and CDR2 YYNGEE. The CDR3 region is CASSVDGRRTANYGYTF. In nucleotides, the CDR3 is TGTGCCAGCAGCGTAGACGGTCGACGGACAGCTAACTATGGCTACACCTTC.

The V and J genes are TRBV11-2 and TRBJ1-1, with D possibly matching TRBD1 (5 bases). CDR3 size: 15 residues. The V end was cut by 5 bases, the J end by 2 bases, with 15 bases between. In germline, CDR1 is SGHAT, CDR2 FQNNGV. In DNA form, the CDR3 reads TGTGCCAGCAGCCACGGGGGTAAGTTCAACACTGAAGCTTTCTTT. Residues: CASSHGGKFNTEAFF.

The chain recombines TRBV25-1 with TRBJ1-2, with D possibly TRBD1 on 5 matching bases. Between the trimmed V and J ends, which lost 6 bases and 4 bases, there was a span of 9 bases. This CDR3 contains 12 residues. Germline values: CDR1 MGHDK, CDR2 SYGVNS. The CDR3 sequence is CASRGGSYGYTF. CDR3 coding DNA: TGTGCCAGCAGGGGGGGGAGCTATGGCTACACCTTC.

The chain is built from TRBV6-1 and TRBJ2-7; perhaps TRBD1 as D (5 bases). The CDR3 is 14 amino acids. In germline, CDR1 is MNHNS, CDR2 SASEGT. Trimming pared 5 bases from V and 2 bases from J, leaving 13 bases between. The CDR3 reads CASSIRGATYEQYF. CDR3 DNA sequence: TGTGCCAGCAGTATAAGGGGCGCGACCTACGAGCAGTACTTC.